The rows below give T cell receptor beta chains drawn from one sample of a study of blood T cell repertoires in COVID-19. Clones were read by immunoSEQ multiplex PCR, and TCRdb kept only the in-frame ones, dropping some. This sample yields about 40,000 clones, of which approximately 82% are seen a single time; roughly 4.4% belongs to the top ten. Sequenced input: peripheral blood. The receptor source for this set is a woman in her 70s with acute or convalescent COVID-19. CDR3s include the opening cysteine and the closing phenylalanine or tryptophan. The order of the fields is CDR3 length, clone size, D gene, V gene, J gene, CDR3 DNA, CDR3 protein. The D gene is left open where the match is weak. Part of the rows lack a size; the others show once, few, many or a class for expanded clones.

16,NA,NA,TRBV5-6,TRBJ1-2,TGTGCCAGCAGCCTCGGTCTCGGCACGCGGGACTATGGCTACACCTTC,CASSLGLGTRDYGYTF
14,NA,TRBD2,TRBV30,TRBJ2-1,TGTGCCTGGACTAGCGGGAGTTGGGGGAATGAGCAGTTCTTC,CAWTSGSWGNEQFF
15,NA,NA,TRBV24-1,TRBJ1-2,TGTGCCACCAGCGCCCCGGTGGGGCAAAACTATGGCTACACCTTC,CATSAPVGQNYGYTF
13,NA,NA,TRBV28,TRBJ1-1,TGTGCCAGCAGCCTCTCATGGGCGAATGAAGCTTTCTTT,CASSLSWANEAFF
15,NA,TRBD1,TRBV6-5,TRBJ1-5,TGTGCCAGCAGCTGGACAGGGGGCACCGATCAGCCCCAGCATTTT,CASSWTGGTDQPQHF
14,few,NA,TRBV18,TRBJ1-5,TGTGCCAGCTCACCAGACAGTGGCGGTCAGCCCCAGCATTTT,CASSPDSGGQPQHF
15,NA,NA,TRBV14,TRBJ2-3,TGTGCCAGCAGCCTACTAGCAGGAGGGACAGATACGCAGTATTTT,CASSLLAGGTDTQYF
13,NA,NA,TRBV10-2,TRBJ2-7,TGCGCCAGCAAGGGCGGGAACTCCTACGAGCAGTACTTC,CASKGGNSYEQYF
15,NA,NA,TRBV5-1,TRBJ2-1,TGCGCCAGCAGCTTAGAAGGGGCGGCCTACAATGAGCAGTTCTTC,CASSLEGAAYNEQFF
13,once,NA,TRBV19,TRBJ1-4,TGTGCCAGTAGAGAGGGGGTTGATGGGAAACTGTTTTTT,CASREGVDGKLFF
11,few,NA,TRBV27,TRBJ1-1,TGTGCCAGCAGTGGGGGGGATGAAGCTTTCTTT,CASSGGDEAFF
13,NA,TRBD2,TRBV11-3,TRBJ2-1,TGTGCCAGCAGCTTACTAGGGACTAGCGTAACCCTCTTC,CASSLLGTSVTLF
14,once,NA,TRBV5-1,TRBJ2-7,TGCGCCAGCAGTCCCAAGACAGGAGTATACGAGCAGTACTTC,CASSPKTGVYEQYF
15,NA,TRBD1,TRBV7-2,TRBJ1-4,TGTGCCAGCAGCGTTCACAGGGGCACTAATGAAAAACTGTTTTTT,CASSVHRGTNEKLFF
18,NA,NA,TRBV7-2,TRBJ2-3,TGTGCCAGCAGCGCCCCTGATGGCCCGCTCAGGGGCACAGATACGCAGTATTTT,CASSAPDGPLRGTDTQYF
13,NA,NA,TRBV6-5,TRBJ1-2,TGTGCCAGCAGGATACAGGCGGACTATGGCTACACCTTC,CASRIQADYGYTF
14,NA,NA,TRBV2,TRBJ2-2,TGTGCCAGCAGGAGACAACCAAACACCGGGGAGCTGTTTTTT,CASRRQPNTGELFF
14,once,NA,TRBV19,TRBJ2-7,TGTGCCAGTAGTCGGAATCCTAGCGACTACGAGCAGTACTTC,CASSRNPSDYEQYF
13,NA,NA,TRBV19,TRBJ1-1,TGTGCCAGTAGTCACAGGAGGGACACTGAAGCTTTCTTT,CASSHRRDTEAFF
15,NA,NA,TRBV11-3,TRBJ2-2,TGTGCCAGCAGCTTAGGACAGCTCAACACCGGGGAGCTGTTTTTT,CASSLGQLNTGELFF
14,NA,TRBD2,TRBV7-9,TRBJ2-7,TGTGCCAGCAGCCCCAGTGGCGGGAGGTACGAGCAGTACTTC,CASSPSGGRYEQYF
15,NA,NA,TRBV9,TRBJ2-5,TGTGCCAGCAGCGCCACAGGGATAGGAGAAGAGACCCAGTACTTC,CASSATGIGEETQYF
14,NA,TRBD1,TRBV5-1,TRBJ1-4,TGCGCCAGCAGCTTGAGGGACAGGAGCGAAAAACTGTTTTTT,CASSLRDRSEKLFF
11,medium-sized,NA,TRBV30,TRBJ2-7,TGTGCCTGTAGGGGGGGCTACGAGCAGTACTTC,CACRGGYEQYF
14,NA,TRBD1,TRBV27,TRBJ1-5,TGTGCCAGCAAGACAGGGGGCAGGAATCAGCCCCAGCATTTT,CASKTGGRNQPQHF
14,NA,NA,TRBV15,TRBJ2-5,TGTGCCACCAGCAGAACTAACATTGGGGAGACCCAGTACTTC,CATSRTNIGETQYF
14,NA,TRBD2,TRBV7-2,TRBJ2-7,TGTGCCAGCAGCTTAGGAGCGGGATCCTACGAGCAGTACTTC,CASSLGAGSYEQYF
14,NA,TRBD2,TRBV27,TRBJ2-2,TGTGCCAGCAGTTCTAGCGGGAGCACCGGGGAGCTGTTTTTT,CASSSSGSTGELFF
14,NA,TRBD1,TRBV4-2,TRBJ2-7,TGTGCCAGCAGCCAACCGGGACAGAACTACGAGCAGTACTTC,CASSQPGQNYEQYF
16,few,NA,TRBV12-5,TRBJ1-5,TGTGCTAGTGGTTTGGTAATCGCAGGGAGGGATCAGCCCCAGCATTTT,CASGLVIAGRDQPQHF